The clone carrying this TCR beta chain was seen more than once but under ten times. Antigen specificity is unknown. The data stem from a study of long-term antiretroviral therapy in people with HIV. Germline CDR1 and CDR2: MNHNS and SASEGT. This CDR3 has 17 amino acids. With V trimmed by 1 base and J by 0 bases, 8 bases remained unmatched. General observations from the study: Repertoire dominance by clones expanded before ART was seen at all time points. Transplant-donor-level diversity was not reached after ART, though diversity increased. Blood sampling spanned 2004 to 2017, possibly under older ART regimens.

Every specimen held between roughly 0.85-10 million cryopreserved PBMC. These were thawed and washed before DNA extraction. Sequencing relied on immunoSEQ assay v3.0, run at survey level. The data were produced by immunoSEQ multiplex PCR, yet TCRdb's version contains in-frame clones alone and is incomplete. The sample records some 11,000 clones, about 86% being singletons. The sample was unsorted PBMCs, taken 7 to 7.5 years after starting antiretroviral therapy. The clonotype was recovered from a man aged 50 to 60 with HIV. The gene calls are TRBV6-1 and TRBJ1-2, with TRBD1 identical over 7 bases. The CDR3 DNA is TGTGCCAGCAGTGAAGTGGCAGGGGGGAGATCTAACTATGGCTACACCTTC. Its protein product is CASSEVAGGRSNYGYTF.